These T cell receptor beta chains were read from a single sample in a study of response to subunit inactivated influenza vaccine. TCRdb recomputed calls from the RT-PCR reads with MiXCR, one row per CDR3 protein. The sample includes a few hundred thousand distinct CDR3 sequences, 13% to 15% of them seen just once. Here the sequenced sample was PBMCs from blood, taken approximately 13 days after vaccination. The receptors were sampled from a man aged 45 to 65 who received an inactivated influenza vaccine. Both conserved end residues are part of each CDR3. D genes are given only for firm matches. Size is omitted from some rows. Given values are once, few, many or a class for expanded clones.

V,J,size,D,DNA,CDR3
TRBV20-1,TRBJ1-2,.,.,TGCAGTGCCCGGCCGGGTACGGGCAACTATGGCTACACCTTC,CSARPGTGNYGYTF
TRBV24-1,TRBJ1-5,few,.,TGTGCCACCAGTGACCAGTATAGCAATCAGCCCCAGCATTTT,CATSDQYSNQPQHF
TRBV29-1,TRBJ2-1,many,TRBD2,TGCAGCGTCGGGACTAGCGGGTACAATGAGCAGTTCTTC,CSVGTSGYNEQFF
TRBV12-3/TRBV12-4,TRBJ2-3,many,TRBD2,TGTGCCAGCAGTTCCTTCAGCGGGGGGCTGGCCAATACGCAGTATTTT,CASSSFSGGLANTQYF
TRBV6-2/TRBV6-3,TRBJ1-1,.,TRBD1,TGTGCCAGCAGTTACTCGAGGGGGCATACCTTTGAAGCTTTCTTT,CASSYSRGHTFEAFF
TRBV18,TRBJ2-3,few,.,TGTGCCAGCTCACCACCGATGAGGCAGGCCACGCAGTATTTT,CASSPPMRQATQYF
TRBV3-1,TRBJ2-3,.,TRBD1,TGTGCCAGCAGCCAAGAATGGGACAGCATTTCAGATACGCAGTATTTT,CASSQEWDSISDTQYF
TRBV4-2,TRBJ2-2,.,.,TGTGCCAGCATGGACGGCACGAACACCGGGGAGCTGTTTTTT,CASMDGTNTGELFF
TRBV29-1,TRBJ1-1,few,.,TGCAGCGTTGAAGAGGCGAGTACTGAAGCTTTCTTT,CSVEEASTEAFF
TRBV6-5,TRBJ2-1,few,.,TGTGCCAGCAGTTCGCCGTGGAGCTCCTACAATGAGCAGTTCTTC,CASSSPWSSYNEQFF
TRBV28,TRBJ1-6,few,TRBD1,TGTGCCAGCAGTTCGTACAGGGACAGTGCAAGGGGGAATTCACCCCTCCACTTT,CASSSYRDSARGNSPLHF
TRBV6-2/TRBV6-3,TRBJ1-4,.,.,TGTGCCAGCAGTCGAGACTCGTATGAAAAACTGTTTTTT,CASSRDSYEKLFF
TRBV18,TRBJ2-2,.,.,TGTGCCAGCTCCCCCCCATCGATCACCGGGGAGCTGTTTTTT,CASSPPSITGELFF